This T cell receptor (beta chain) emerged from a study of brain T cells in children with intractable seizures. Overall study findings and caveats: Pre-surgery blood may have been undersampled, hiding some clones. Top 50 brain clonotypes included both public and private clones.

As regards this clone: No antigen is known for it.

The V end was cut by 1 base, the J end by 4 bases, with 10 bases between. Looked up from germline, CDR1 is LGHNA and CDR2 is YNFKEQ. This CDR3 region has 15 residues. Surgery cases with the highest brain T cell transcript signatures were chosen for sequencing. Some clones are missing from TCRdb's copy, which holds only in-frame ones; the method was immunoSEQ multiplex PCR. The sample includes thousands of clones, 73% seen only once; the top ten take approximately 9.5%. The sample in question was resected brain tissue, obtained at surgery. V and J are TRBV4-2 and TRBJ1-4, with TRBD1 as a possible D gene (5 bases). This receptor was taken from a boy under two years old with tuberous sclerosis and intractable seizures. CDR3 DNA sequence: TGTGCCAGCAGCCAAGTAGCCGGGGGTAATGAAAAACTGTTTTTT. Protein: CASSQVAGGNEKLFF.